The text below deals with one T cell receptor beta chain. The data derive from a study of control samples from healthy donors and cancer patients. This CDR3 spans 15 amino acids. Sequencing used immunoSEQ multiplex PCR; TCRdb keeps in-frame clones, though not all of them. This sample has about 140,000 clones, with around 90% found just once. The sample comprised blood. The source of this sequence is a man aged 30-40 years in good health. The chain has TRBV21-1 and TRBJ2-7; no DNA check was done on the table's D call, TRBD2. TRBV21-1 is described as a pseudogene. The CDR3 region has the DNA TGTGCCAGCAGCAAAGTCACTAGCGGGAGTTACGAGCAGTACTTC. It encodes CASSKVTSGSYEQYF.